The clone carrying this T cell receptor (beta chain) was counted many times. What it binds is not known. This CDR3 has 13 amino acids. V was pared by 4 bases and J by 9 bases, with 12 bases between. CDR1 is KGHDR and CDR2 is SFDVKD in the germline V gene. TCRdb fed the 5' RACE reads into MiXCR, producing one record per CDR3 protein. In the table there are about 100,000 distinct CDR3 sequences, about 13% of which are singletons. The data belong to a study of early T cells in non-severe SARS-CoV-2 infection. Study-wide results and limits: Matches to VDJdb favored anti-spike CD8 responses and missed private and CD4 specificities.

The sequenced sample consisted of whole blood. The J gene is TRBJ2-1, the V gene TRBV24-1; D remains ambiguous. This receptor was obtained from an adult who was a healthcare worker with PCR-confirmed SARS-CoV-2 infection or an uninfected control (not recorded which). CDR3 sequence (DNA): TGTGCCACCAGTGACCATGACCCATCTGAGCAGTTCTTC. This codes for CATSDHDPSEQFF.